Below, one T cell receptor beta chain is given with its context. This sample was taken from a study of blood T cell repertoires in COVID-19. Turning to the study itself: Both acute and convalescent COVID-19 samples were obtained from the United States, Italy and Spain. PBMCs, B-cell-depleted T cells, or T cells provided the cDNA or gDNA that made up the material.

In the original workflow: The assay estimated nucleated cells by amplifying reference gene primers. Method: immunoSEQ multiplex PCR; TCRdb's copy keeps in-frame clones and lacks some. V and J calls plus clone size are reproduced from that table; the DNA served to infer D and trimming. The sample contains around 83,000 clones, 85% to 90% of which appear only once. V lost 0 bases, J lost 3 bases, and 8 bases lay in between. Germline V gene lookup returns CDR1 SGDLS and CDR2 YYNGEE. The CDR3 totals 14 residues. Sequenced input: peripheral blood. This sequence originates from a man at least 80 years old with active or convalescent COVID-19. V and J are TRBV9 and TRBJ2-3; possible D gene TRBD1, 6 bases. The CDR3 DNA sequence: TGTGCCAGCAGCGTAGTCACAGGGACAGATACGCAGTATTTT. The encoded protein is CASSVVTGTDTQYF.